This T cell receptor beta chain was captured in a study of CD8+CD57+ T cells in acquired aplastic anemia. Study information: On average, sorted CD4+ and CD8+ cells gave 2.5 to 4 ug of DNA. Findings of the study overall: Patients and controls shared some 30 CD8+ CDR3 sequences.

CDR3 and TCR beta VDJ profiling relied on a genomic DNA template. MiXCR, run by TCRdb on the reads, gives a single entry per CDR3 protein. The sample lists around 430,000 distinct CDR3 sequences; around 30% were seen once. Patients chosen for sequencing had CD8+CD57+ cells that had expanded, as shown by flow cytometry. Diagnosis of severe acquired aplastic anemia applied to all patients. None of the patients had been given any therapy when their blood was sampled. Germline V CDR1 and CDR2: LNHDA, SQIVND (reference sequence). The CDR3 is 14 residues long. V lost 5 bases and J lost 3, with 13 bases in between. In regard to this clonotype: Its antigen is as yet unknown.

The specimen sequenced was sorted CD4+, CD8+, or CD8+CD57+ T cells (not recorded which) from PBMCs. The TCR originated in a human donor with aplastic anemia. The chain uses TRBV19 and TRBJ1-1; no definite D call. The chain's CDR3 is CASSLGGDYTEAFF. CDR3 DNA sequence: TGTGCCAGTAGTCTTGGTGGGGATTACACTGAAGCTTTCTTT.